What follows describes a single T cell receptor beta chain. Deletions cut 3 bases from V and 8 bases from J, with 13 bases between. CDR3 length equals 13 residues. Per germline, CDR1 SQVTM and CDR2 ANQGSEA. This entry belongs to a study of blood T cell repertoires in COVID-19. Looking at the study overall: Donors in the United States, Italy and Spain gave samples during acute or convalescent COVID-19. From T cells, B-cell-depleted T cells, or PBMCs came the material, which was cDNA or gDNA.

Study processing details: Amplification from reference gene primers served as the basis for estimated nucleated cell counts. Measured with immunoSEQ multiplex PCR; TCRdb has only the in-frame clones, and not every one. Clonal size and the V and J genes are those of that table, whereas D and trimming came from the DNA. The sample lists roughly 63,000 clones, over 75% occurring once. This receptor was obtained from a man aged 50 to 60 with acute or convalescent COVID-19. J is TRBJ1-4 and V is TRBV29-1, with a weak D call TRBD1 (5 bases). The specimen sequenced was peripheral blood. CDR3 DNA: TGCAGCGTTGATCGGGGGATCGGAGAAAAACTGTTTTTT. Protein sequence: CSVDRGIGEKLFF.